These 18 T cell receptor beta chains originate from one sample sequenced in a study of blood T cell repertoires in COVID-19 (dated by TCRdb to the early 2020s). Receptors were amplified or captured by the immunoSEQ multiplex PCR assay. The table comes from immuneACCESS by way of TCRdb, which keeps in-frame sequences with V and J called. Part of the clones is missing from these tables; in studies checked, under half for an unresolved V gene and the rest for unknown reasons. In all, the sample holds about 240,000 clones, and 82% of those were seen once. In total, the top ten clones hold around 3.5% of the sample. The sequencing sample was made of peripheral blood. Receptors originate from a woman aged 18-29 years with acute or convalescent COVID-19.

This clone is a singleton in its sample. The CDR3 region is CASNKAGAGNEQFF. The CDR3 DNA is TGTGCCAGCAATAAAGCGGGAGCAGGAAATGAGCAGTTCTTC. The chain has TRBV28 and TRBJ2-1; 8 positions match TRBD2. The J segment lost 7 bases and the V segment lost 7 bases, leaving 9 bases of the junction unmatched. CDR1 MDHEN and CDR2 SYDVKM come from the germline V gene. The CDR3 sequence is 14 residues long. Drawing the rest from reference TRBV28 and TRBJ2-1, the complete variable domain is DVKVTQSSRYLVKRTGEKVFLECVQDMDHENMFWYRQDPGLGLRLIYFSYDVKMKEKGDIPEGYSVSREKKERFSLILESASTNQTSMYLCASNKAGAGNEQFFGPGTRLTVL.

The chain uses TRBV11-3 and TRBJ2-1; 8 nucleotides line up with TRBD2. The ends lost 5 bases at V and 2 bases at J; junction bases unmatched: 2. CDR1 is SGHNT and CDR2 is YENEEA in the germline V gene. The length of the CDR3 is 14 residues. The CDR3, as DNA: TGTGCCAGCAGCCCGGGGGGGCCCTACAATGAGCAGTTCTTC. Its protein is CASSPGGPYNEQFF.

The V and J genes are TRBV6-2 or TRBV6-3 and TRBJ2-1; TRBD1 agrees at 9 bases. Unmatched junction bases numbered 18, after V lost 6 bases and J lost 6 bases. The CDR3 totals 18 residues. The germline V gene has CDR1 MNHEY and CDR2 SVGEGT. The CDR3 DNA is TGTGCCAGCAGGTACGCCGGGACAGGGCCCTCGAAGGTCAATGAGCAGTTCTTC. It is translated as CASRYAGTGPSKVNEQFF.

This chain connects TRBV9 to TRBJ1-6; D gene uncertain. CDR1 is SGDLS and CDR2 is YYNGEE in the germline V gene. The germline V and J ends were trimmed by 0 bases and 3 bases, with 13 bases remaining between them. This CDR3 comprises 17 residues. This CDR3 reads CASSVGGSRDYNSPLHF. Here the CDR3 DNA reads TGTGCCAGCAGCGTAGGAGGTTCGCGGGACTATAATTCACCCCTCCACTTT.

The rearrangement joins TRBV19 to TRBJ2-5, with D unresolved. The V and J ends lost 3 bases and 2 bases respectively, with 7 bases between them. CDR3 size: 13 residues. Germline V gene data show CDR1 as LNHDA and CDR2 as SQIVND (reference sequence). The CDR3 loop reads CASSMLLQETQYF. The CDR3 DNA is TGTGCCAGTAGTATGTTACTACAAGAGACCCAGTACTTC.

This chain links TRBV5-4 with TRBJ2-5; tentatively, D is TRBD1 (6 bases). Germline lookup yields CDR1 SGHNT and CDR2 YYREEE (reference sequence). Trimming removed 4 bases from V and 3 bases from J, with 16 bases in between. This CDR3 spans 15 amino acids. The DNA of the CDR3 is TGTGCCAGCAGCCCTATTAACAGGGCGGAAGAGACCCAGTACTTC. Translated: CASSPINRAEETQYF.

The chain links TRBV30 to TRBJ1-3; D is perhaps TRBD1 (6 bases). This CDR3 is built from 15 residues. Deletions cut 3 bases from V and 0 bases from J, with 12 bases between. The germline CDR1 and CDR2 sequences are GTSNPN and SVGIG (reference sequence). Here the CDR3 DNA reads TGTGCCTGGAGCCCGGGACACAACTCTGGAAACACCATATATTTT. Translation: CAWSPGHNSGNTIYF. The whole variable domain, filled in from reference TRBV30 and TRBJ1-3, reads SQTIHQWPATLVQPVGSPLSLECTVEGTSNPNLYWYRQAAGRGLQLLFYSVGIGQISSEVPQNLSASRPQDRQFILSSKKLLLSDSGFYLCAWSPGHNSGNTIYFGEGSWLTVV.

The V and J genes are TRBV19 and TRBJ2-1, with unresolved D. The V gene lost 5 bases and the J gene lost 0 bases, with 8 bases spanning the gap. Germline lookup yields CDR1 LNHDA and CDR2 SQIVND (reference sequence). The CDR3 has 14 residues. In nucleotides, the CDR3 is TGTGCCAGTAGTTGGGCAAACTCCTACAATGAGCAGTTCTTC. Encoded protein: CASSWANSYNEQFF.

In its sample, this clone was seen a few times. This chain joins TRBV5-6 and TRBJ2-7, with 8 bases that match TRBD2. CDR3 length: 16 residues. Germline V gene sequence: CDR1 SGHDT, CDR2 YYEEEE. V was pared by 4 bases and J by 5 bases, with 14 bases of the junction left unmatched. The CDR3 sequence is CASSPRGWAGGHEQYF. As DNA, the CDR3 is TGTGCCAGCAGCCCCCGAGGGTGGGCGGGAGGTCACGAGCAGTACTTC.

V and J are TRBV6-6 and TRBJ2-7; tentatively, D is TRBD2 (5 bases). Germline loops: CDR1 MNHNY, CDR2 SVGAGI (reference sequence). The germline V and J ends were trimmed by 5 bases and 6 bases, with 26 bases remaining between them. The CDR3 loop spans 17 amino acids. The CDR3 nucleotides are TGTGCCAGCAGTCCCGCGAGAGAGGGCCTGAGGATCCGCGAGCAGTACTTC. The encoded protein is CASSPAREGLRIREQYF.

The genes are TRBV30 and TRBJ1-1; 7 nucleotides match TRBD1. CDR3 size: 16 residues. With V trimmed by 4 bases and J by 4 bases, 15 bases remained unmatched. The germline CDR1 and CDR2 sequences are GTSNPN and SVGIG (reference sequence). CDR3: CAWIRQGMVSGTEAFF. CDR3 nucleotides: TGTGCCTGGATCAGACAGGGAATGGTTTCGGGCACTGAAGCTTTCTTT.

The CDR3 protein is CASSMTGKLFSSYEQYF. Here the CDR3 DNA reads TGTGCCAGTAGTATGACAGGGAAGCTATTTAGTTCCTACGAGCAGTACTTC. J is TRBJ2-7 and V is TRBV19, with 7 bases that match TRBD1. This CDR3 comprises 17 residues. With 3 bases clipped from V and 1 base from J, the junction kept 12 bases outside the gene matches. CDR1 LNHDA and CDR2 SQIVND come from the germline V gene (reference sequence).

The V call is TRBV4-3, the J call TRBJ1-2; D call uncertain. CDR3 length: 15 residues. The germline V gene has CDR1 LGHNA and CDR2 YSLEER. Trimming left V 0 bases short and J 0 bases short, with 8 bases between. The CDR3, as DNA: TGCGCCAGCAGCCAAGAGGCCAGGTCTAACTATGGCTACACCTTC. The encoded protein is CASSQEARSNYGYTF.

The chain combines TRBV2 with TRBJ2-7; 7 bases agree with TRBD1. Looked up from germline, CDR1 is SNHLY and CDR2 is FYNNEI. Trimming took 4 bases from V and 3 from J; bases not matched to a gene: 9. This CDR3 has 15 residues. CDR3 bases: TGTGCCAGCAGTGTTAGGGGGCTTCCCGGCTACGAGCAGTACTTC. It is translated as CASSVRGLPGYEQYF.

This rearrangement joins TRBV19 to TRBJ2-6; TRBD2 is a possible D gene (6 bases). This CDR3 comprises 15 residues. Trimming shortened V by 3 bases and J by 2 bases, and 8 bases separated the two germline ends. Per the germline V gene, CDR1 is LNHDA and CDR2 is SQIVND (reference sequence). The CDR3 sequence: CASSIREAGANVLTF. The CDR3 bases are TGTGCCAGTAGTATCAGGGAGGCTGGGGCCAACGTCCTGACTTTC.

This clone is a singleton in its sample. The CDR3 loop reads CASSLIQPNTEAFF. In nucleotides, the CDR3 is TGCGCCAGCAGCTTGATACAGCCCAACACTGAAGCTTTCTTT. V usage is TRBV5-1 and J usage is TRBJ1-1; D is undetermined. From germline, CDR1 is SGHRS and CDR2 YFSETQ. This CDR3 is 14 amino acids long. The V end was cut by 1 base, the J end by 2 bases, with 9 bases between.

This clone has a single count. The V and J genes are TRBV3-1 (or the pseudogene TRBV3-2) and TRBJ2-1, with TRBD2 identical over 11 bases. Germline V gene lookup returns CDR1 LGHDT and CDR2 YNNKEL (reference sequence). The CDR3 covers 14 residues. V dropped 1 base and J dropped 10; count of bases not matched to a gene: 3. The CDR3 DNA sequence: TGTGCCAGCAGCCAAGGTCCTAGCGGGGGGGAGCAGTTCTTC. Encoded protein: CASSQGPSGGEQFF.

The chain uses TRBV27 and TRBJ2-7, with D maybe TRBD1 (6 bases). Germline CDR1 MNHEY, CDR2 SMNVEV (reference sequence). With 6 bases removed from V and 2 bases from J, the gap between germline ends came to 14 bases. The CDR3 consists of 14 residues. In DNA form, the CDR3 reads TGTGCCAGCAGCCCGCTAGACAGGACCTACGAGCAGTACTTC. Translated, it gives CASSPLDRTYEQYF.